The rows below give T cell receptor beta chains drawn from one sample of a study of beta chain features in type 1 diabetes. The assay was immunoSEQ multiplex PCR, and TCRdb's table has in-frame clones only and misses some. The sample has about 340,000 clones; 13% are singletons. Sequenced input: naive CD4+ T cells from blood. Every receptor here comes from a woman aged 18-29 years with type 1 diabetes. Each CDR3 is given with its conserved first and last residue. A row's size may be missing; if present it is once, few, many or a size class.

v_call	clone_size	cdr3_length	cdr3_aa
TRBV29-1	.	14	CSVVVPLAKDGYTF
TRBV11-2	few	14	CASSLGPGGETQYF
TRBV19	few	14	CASSTGTGNQPQHF
TRBV7-9	.	15	CASSLGSGGTDTQYF
TRBV11-2	.	12	CASSTGEGPRFF
TRBV28	few	15	CASSSPGTGWDTQYF
TRBV5-1	.	16	CASSPLAGGEVNTQYF
TRBV4-3	.	15	CASSQGGLGDNEQFF
TRBV29-1	few	14	CSVGSSTSYNEQFF
TRBV15	few	14	CATSRDTTVEKLFF
TRBV7-9	few	14	CAIKRGTGRTEAFF
TRBV28	.	14	CASSSTGGVYGYTF
TRBV28	.	13	CASTNRRFYEQYF
TRBV29-1	few	14	CSVTPGQGTYEQYF
TRBV5-6	few	14	CASRRLAGYNEQFF
TRBV29-1	.	14	CSVWGLTSTDTQYF
TRBV7-9	.	13	CASSLDEYNEQFF
TRBV29-1	.	13	CSALGRRYNEQFF
TRBV30	.	14	CAWSRGQSNQPQHF
TRBV5-4	few	13	CASSLAGSDTQYF
TRBV19	few	14	CASSIPSGSLEQFF
TRBV27	few	13	CASSFDRNTEAFF
TRBV30	few	16	CAWRGTSGNQYNEQFF
TRBV5-4	.	15	CASSSSVGIRPEAFF
TRBV7-9	few	16	CASSLRLAGGTDTQYF
TRBV5-4	.	15	CASSQAGQGEETQYF
TRBV7-2	.	17	CASSDYAAGTSGYEQYF
TRBV18	few	14	CASSPGQGNTEAFF
TRBV19	few	14	CASKLAGAPWEQFF
TRBV18	few	15	CASSRSSQGDTEAFF
TRBV6-6	.	14	CASSYPNRLDGYTF
TRBV28	few	17	CASSPPGLTSRTYGYTF
TRBV7-9	.	15	CASSLEILDSYEQYF
TRBV4-3	.	15	CASRLNHRVLTEAFF
TRBV7-8	few	11	CASRGGYEQYF
TRBV12-5	.	13	CASERQGMVEQFF
TRBV5-1	.	16	CASSLEPSGRGDTQYF
TRBV11-3	.	14	CASTGTAGPGGYTF
TRBV7-2	.	14	CASSSGLAGGTQYF
TRBV9	.	17	CASSSPSGGAGLNEQFF
TRBV30	few	13	CAWSLAGGGEQYF
TRBV6-6	few	12	CASGSGTYEQYF
TRBV28	.	13	CASNEDLNTEAFF